This T cell receptor (beta chain) was identified during a study of blood T cell repertoires in COVID-19. The method was immunoSEQ multiplex PCR; TCRdb's version includes in-frame clones alone and lacks a portion of them. This table has about 85,000 clones, around 85% appearing once. CDR1 is SGHRS, CDR2 YFSETQ, per germline. The CDR3 loop spans 14 amino acids. Trimming took 0 bases from V and 3 from J, leaving 9 bases between them. Worth noting for this clone: The identical CDR3 is also encoded by other nucleotide sequences in the sample.

This chain joins TRBV5-1 and TRBJ1-1; D possibly corresponds to TRBD1 (6 bases). Sequencing input: peripheral blood. This clonotype was sampled from a man aged 60 to 75 with acute or convalescent COVID-19. DNA of the CDR3: TGCGCCAGCAGCTTGGACAGGGCGGACACTGAAGCTTTCTTT. Protein sequence: CASSLDRADTEAFF.